These 9 T cell receptor beta chains were all obtained from the same sample, sequenced in a study of blood T cell repertoires in COVID-19 (dated by TCRdb to between 2020 and 2021). The protocol used for the library was the immunoSEQ multiplex PCR assay. The immuneACCESS repertoire file appears here via TCRdb, limited to in-frame rearrangements. These files lack a portion of the clones; in checked studies, under half of the deficit traces to unresolved V genes, and the cause of the others is not known. The sample table lists 35,000 to 50,000 clones, approximately 88% of them with a count of one. Roughly 3.7% of the sample rests with the top ten. The material sequenced was peripheral blood. All receptors come from a human donor in a cohort sampled during active COVID-19.

The V gene is TRBV5-8, the J gene TRBJ2-1; 7 bases line up with TRBD2. The length of the CDR3 is 16 residues. Unmatched junction bases numbered 12, after V lost 4 bases and J lost 5 bases. Germline lookup yields CDR1 SGHTS and CDR2 YDEGEE. The CDR3 DNA reads as TGTGCCAGCAGCCATAAGAGGGCTAGCGGACACAATGAGCAGTTCTTC. Translated: CASSHKRASGHNEQFF.

This clone occurred a few times. V is TRBV2 and J is TRBJ1-1; TRBD1 aligns across 9 bases. CDR3 length: 14 residues. With V trimmed by 8 bases and J by 5 bases, 9 bases remained unmatched. CDR1 is SNHLY, CDR2 FYNNEI, per germline. The CDR3: CASAYTGGITEAFF. For the CDR3, the DNA is TGTGCCAGCGCATACACAGGGGGCATAACTGAAGCTTTCTTT.

The rearrangement uses TRBV3-1 (or the pseudogene TRBV3-2) and TRBJ2-1; D gene ambiguous. CDR1 and CDR2 (germline): LGHDT, YNNKEL (reference sequence). The CDR3 has 11 amino acids. The germline V and J ends were trimmed by 4 bases and 10 bases, with 8 bases remaining between them. CDR3 region: CASSLYLEQFF. DNA of the CDR3: TGTGCCAGCAGCCTCTACTTAGAGCAGTTCTTC.

J is TRBJ1-6 and V is TRBV25-1; D unresolved. In germline, CDR1 is MGHDK, CDR2 SYGVNS. CDR3 length equals 13 residues. V lost 7 bases and J 6 bases, leaving 10 bases between the germline ends. Written as DNA, the CDR3 is TGTGCCAGCACTATGGGGAGTAATTCACCCCTCCACTTT. This sequence encodes CASTMGSNSPLHF.

The genes are TRBV30 and TRBJ2-7, with 8 bases matching TRBD1. V was clipped by 2 bases and J by 2 bases; unmatched bases: 11. Germline values: CDR1 GTSNPN, CDR2 SVGIG (reference sequence). CDR3 size: 16 residues. CDR3 protein: CAWSRKQGGVPYEQYF. CDR3 in DNA: TGTGCCTGGAGTAGAAAACAGGGGGGTGTCCCCTACGAGCAGTACTTC.

J is TRBJ1-1 and V is TRBV12-3 or TRBV12-4; D is unresolved. Trimming left V 6 bases short and J 3 bases short, with 11 bases between. The CDR3 totals 13 residues. The CDR3 spells CASSPRSDTEAFF. In nucleotides, the CDR3 is TGTGCCAGCAGCCCCCGGTCCGACACTGAAGCTTTCTTT.

The CDR3 DNA sequence: TGTGCCAGCAGCCAAGAATACGGGGAGGTAGGTCAGCCCCAGCATTTT. Residues: CASSQEYGEVGQPQHF. J is TRBJ1-5 and V is TRBV4-2; D gene uncertain. The ends were cut back, 0 bases at V and 6 bases at J, with 15 bases in the middle. The CDR3 is 16 amino acids. The germline V gene has CDR1 LGHNA and CDR2 YNFKEQ.

This chain links TRBV20-1 with TRBJ2-1; 11 bases align to TRBD2. J gave up 9 bases and V 3 bases, and 13 bases lay outside the gene matches. CDR3 length: 16 amino acids. Germline V lookup: CDR1 DFQATT, CDR2 SNEGSKA (reference sequence). CDR3 bases: TGCAGTGCTAGTGCTGATATTAGCGGGGGGGCGGGTGAGCAGTTCTTC. Protein product: CSASADISGGAGEQFF.

The genes are TRBV7-2 and TRBJ1-6; TRBD1 matches at 9 bases. Germline V gene lookup returns CDR1 SGHTA and CDR2 FQGNSA. The CDR3 consists of 13 residues. With 5 bases clipped from V and 11 bases from J, the junction kept 4 bases outside the gene matches. CDR3 nucleotide sequence: TGTGCCAGCAGCCCGGGACAGGGAACACCCCTCCACTTT. Encoded protein: CASSPGQGTPLHF. The full variable domain, its missing parts supplied by reference TRBV7-2 and TRBJ1-6, is GAGVSQSPSNKVTEKGKDVELRCDPISGHTALYWYRQSLGQGLEFLIYFQGNSAPDKSGLPSDRFSAERTGGSVSTLTIQRTQQEDSAVYLCASSPGQGTPLHFGNGTRLTVT.